This T cell receptor (beta chain) stems from a study of CD8 T cells in Susac syndrome. This CDR3 spans 14 amino acids. Trimming cost V 3 bases and J 7 bases; bases outside gene matches: 9. The germline V gene encodes CDR1 SQVTM and CDR2 ANQGSEA. Reverse transcription of roughly 0.5 to 1 ug RNA used random hexamers. TCRdb analysed the immunoSEQ multiplex PCR reads with MiXCR anew, one entry per CDR3 protein. The data contain some 140,000 distinct CDR3 sequences, over 75% of them seen just once; the ten biggest clones take up roughly 0.5%. Sequences were obtained from CD8+ T cells from PBMCs. The gene calls are TRBV29-1 and TRBJ1-1, with 9 bases identical to TRBD1. The clonotype was recovered from a human donor with multiple sclerosis. CDR3 region: CSVDDRGTVVEAFF. CDR3 in DNA: TGCAGCGTTGACGACAGGGGGACGGTAGTTGAAGCTTTCTTT.